A single sample gave rise to the 21 T cell receptor beta chains below, sequenced in a study of molecular identifiers for immune sequencing clone quantification. TCRdb independently ran MiXCR on the PCR reads; one entry per CDR3 protein. This sample carries over 550,000 distinct CDR3 sequences, around 25% of them seen once, and the ten largest clones take about 0.84%. The sequenced sample was naive CD8+ T cells from blood, with Jurkat cell RNA spiked in. As to subset: FACS-sorted CD8+CD4-CCR7+CD45RA+ naive T cells. The source is a human donor in good health. Some libraries in this study had Jurkat cell RNA spiked in.

Concerning this clonotype itself: At one end, the junction sequence differs from germline, possibly due to a read error. The rearrangement links TRBV7-2 to TRBJ2-7; 7 bases align to TRBD1. CDR3 length: 15 residues. The germline CDR1 and CDR2 sequences are SGHTA and FQGNSA. CDR3 DNA sequence: TGTGCCAGCAGCCAGTTACAGGGGCTCTCCTGCGAGCAGTACTTC. Encoded protein: CASSQLQGLSCEQYF. The full variable domain, rest sourced from reference TRBV7-2 and TRBJ2-7, is GAGVSQSPSNKVTEKGKDVELRCDPISGHTALYWYRQSLGQGLEFLIYFQGNSAPDKSGLPSDRFSAERTGGSVSTLTIQRTQQEDSAVYLCASSQLQGLSCEQYFGPGTRLTVT.

This clonotype was found many times. The chain has TRBV30 and TRBJ1-1; 7 positions agree with TRBD1. CDR3 size: 13 residues. In germline, CDR1 is GTSNPN, CDR2 SVGIG (reference sequence). J gave up 4 bases and V 2 bases, and 4 bases lay outside the gene matches. The CDR3 here is CAWSRTGGTEAFF. The CDR3, as DNA: TGTGCCTGGAGTAGGACAGGAGGCACTGAAGCTTTCTTT.

This clonotype turned up a few times. This chain links TRBV7-9 with TRBJ2-3; a possible D gene is TRBD2 (7 bases). The ends were cut back, 2 bases at V and 2 bases at J, with 23 bases in the middle. The CDR3 spans 19 residues. CDR1 and CDR2 from the germline V gene are SEHNR and FQNEAQ (reference sequence). The CDR3 is CASSLPTRGAGELTDTQYF. The CDR3 DNA reads as TGTGCCAGCAGCTTACCAACAAGGGGGGCGGGGGAGCTCACAGATACGCAGTATTTT.

The chain carries TRBV19 and TRBJ2-5; D is possibly TRBD2 (6 bases). Germline V gives CDR1 LNHDA, CDR2 SQIVND (reference sequence). The CDR3 contains 17 residues. The V end was cut by 1 base, the J end by 7 bases, with 22 bases between. CDR3 region: CASSIGEGRGRLGTQYF. DNA for the CDR3: TGTGCCAGTAGTATAGGAGAAGGACGGGGGAGGTTGGGGACCCAGTACTTC.

This clonotype was detected many times. The chain links TRBV29-1 to TRBJ1-3; TRBD1 might be the D (6 bases). V was trimmed by 3 bases and J by 2 bases, leaving 11 bases between them. Germline V CDR1 and CDR2: SQVTM, ANQGSEA. The CDR3 contains 14 residues. CDR3 loop: CSVDESGAGNTIYF. CDR3 sequence (DNA): TGCAGCGTTGACGAGTCAGGGGCTGGAAACACCATATATTTT.

This clonotype has at least ten counts. The chain combines TRBV24-1 with TRBJ2-3; D is uncertain. CDR3 length: 13 residues. Looked up from germline, CDR1 is KGHDR and CDR2 is SFDVKD. Between the trimmed V and J ends, which lost 5 bases and 6 bases, there was a span of 11 bases. The CDR3 loop is CATSAGILDTQYF. Here the CDR3 DNA reads TGTGCCACCAGTGCCGGTATCCTGGATACGCAGTATTTT.

This clonotype has a handful of counts. The chain uses TRBV9 and TRBJ1-1; weak D call: TRBD1 (5 bases). V lost 0 bases, J lost 8 bases, and 14 bases lay in between. Germline V gives CDR1 SGDLS, CDR2 YYNGEE. The CDR3 totals 14 residues. CDR3 sequence (DNA): TGTGCCAGCAGCGTAGTTGACAGCCGCTTGGAAGCTTTCTTT. Amino acid sequence: CASSVVDSRLEAFF.

V usage is TRBV10-1 and J usage is TRBJ2-3, with no clear D. The CDR3 extends over 14 amino acids. Germline V gives CDR1 WNHNN, CDR2 SYGVQD (reference sequence). V was shortened by 3 bases and J by 0 bases, with 7 bases between the two germline ends. DNA for the CDR3: TGCGCCAGCAGTGAAGGAACTAGCACAGATACGCAGTATTTT. This codes for CASSEGTSTDTQYF.

This clonotype occurred a few times. V is TRBV15 and J is TRBJ2-2, with D perhaps matching TRBD1 or TRBD2 (6 bases each). Germline CDR1 and CDR2: LNHNV and YYDKDF (reference sequence). There are 15 residues in the CDR3. The V gene lost 0 bases and the J gene lost 4 bases, with 9 bases spanning the gap. CDR3 region: CATSREGGGTGELFF. CDR3 nucleotides: TGTGCCACCAGCAGAGAAGGGGGAGGCACCGGGGAGCTGTTTTTT.

The sample holds a few counts of this clonotype. One junction end disagrees with the germline gene, perhaps due to a read error. J is TRBJ2-3 and V is TRBV5-6; 7 bases line up with TRBD2. CDR3 length: 14 residues. Germline assignment: CDR1 SGHDT and CDR2 YYEEEE. Here the CDR3 reads CAGSFKTSPDTQYF. The DNA for the CDR3 is TGTGCCGGCAGCTTTAAGACTAGCCCAGATACGCAGTATTTT.

This clonotype was recorded at least ten times. This chain links TRBV6-2 or TRBV6-3 with TRBJ1-1, with D unresolved. The CDR3 is 12 amino acids. CDR1 is MNHEY and CDR2 is SVGEGT in the germline V gene. V was pared by 5 bases and J by 5 bases, with 9 bases between. CDR3 bases: TGTGCCAGCAGTGTTGGCTCTACTGAAGCTTTCTTT. Translating gives CASSVGSTEAFF.

This chain connects TRBV7-9 to TRBJ2-7, with D unresolved. CDR1 is SEHNR, CDR2 FQNEAQ, per germline (reference sequence). V lost 5 bases, J lost 6 bases, and 14 bases lay in between. CDR3 length equals 13 residues. CDR3 DNA: TGTGCCAGCAGCCCTCCAGGACGAGGCGAGCAGTACTTC. It specifies CASSPPGRGEQYF.

As for this clonotype: A much bigger clone sits one base away, suggesting this may be a read error. The genes are TRBV5-1 and TRBJ1-1; D call uncertain. The CDR3 is 13 amino acids. CDR1 and CDR2 (germline): SGHRS, YFSETQ. The CDR3 nucleotides are TGCGTCAGCAGCCCTGGGATGAACACTGAAGCTTTCTTT. It translates to CVSSPGMNTEAFF.

The chain couples TRBV2 to TRBJ2-7; 9 positions match TRBD1. With 1 base clipped from V and 0 bases from J, the junction kept 1 base outside the gene matches. Germline-derived CDR1 and CDR2 are SNHLY and FYNNEI. The CDR3 covers 15 residues. Here the CDR3 reads CASSEDRGPSYEQYF. In DNA form, the CDR3 reads TGTGCCAGCAGTGAAGACAGGGGGCCCTCCTACGAGCAGTACTTC.

V and J are TRBV27 and TRBJ2-1, with D perhaps matching TRBD2 (5 bases). Between the trimmed V and J ends, which lost 4 bases and 5 bases, there was a span of 12 bases. The CDR3 totals 14 residues. Per germline, CDR1 MNHEY and CDR2 SMNVEV (reference sequence). CDR3: CASSWTVGDNEQFF. As DNA, the CDR3 is TGTGCCAGCAGTTGGACGGTCGGGGACAATGAGCAGTTCTTC.

Details on this clonotype: This may arise from a read error, as a much more abundant clone is one base away. The chain combines TRBV4-3 with TRBJ2-5; tentative D call: TRBD1 (6 bases). Germline V lookup: CDR1 LGHNA, CDR2 YSLEER. CDR3 size: 17 residues. This CDR3 reads CVSSQDPPAGAQETQYF. DNA for the CDR3: TGCGTCAGCAGCCAAGATCCACCGGCAGGGGCCCAAGAGACCCAGTACTTC.

There are a few counts of this clonotype. The chain links TRBV20-1 to TRBJ2-5; no clear D. There are 11 residues in the CDR3. V was trimmed by 0 bases and J by 6 bases, leaving 5 bases between them. CDR1 and CDR2 from the germline V gene are DFQATT and SNEGSKA (reference sequence). CDR3 DNA: TGCAGTGCTAGAGATGGAAAGACCCAGTACTTC. Its protein is CSARDGKTQYF.

In its sample, this clonotype was seen a few times. The V and J genes are TRBV30 and TRBJ2-2; 7 positions agree with TRBD2. From germline, CDR1 is GTSNPN and CDR2 SVGIG (reference sequence). V was clipped by 0 bases and J by 0 bases; unmatched bases: 7. This CDR3 comprises 17 residues. Here the CDR3 reads CAWSVSLGGTNTGELFF. CDR3 nucleotides: TGTGCCTGGAGTGTAAGTCTGGGAGGGACGAACACCGGGGAGCTGTTTTTT.

This clonotype was seen many times. The chain has TRBV6-5 and TRBJ1-2, with TRBD1 as a possible D gene (6 bases). CDR3 size: 12 residues. Germline CDR1 reads MNHEY; CDR2 reads SVGAGI. The ends were cut back, 6 bases at V and 4 bases at J, with 9 bases in the middle. Here the CDR3 reads CASRDRVYGYTF. Written as DNA, the CDR3 is TGTGCCAGCAGGGACAGAGTCTATGGCTACACCTTC.

This clonotype was observed many times. The chain recombines TRBV13 with TRBJ2-7; 9 bases match TRBD1. CDR1 and CDR2 from the germline V gene are PRHDT and FYEKMQ (reference sequence). The CDR3 spans 15 residues. Trimming took 4 bases from V and 2 from J; bases not matched to a gene: 6. CDR3 in amino acids: CASSSTGQGPYEQYF. DNA for the CDR3: TGTGCCAGCAGCTCGACGGGACAGGGACCCTACGAGCAGTACTTC.

The sample holds many counts of this clonotype. This chain joins TRBV7-2 and TRBJ2-7; TRBD2 agrees at 11 bases. This CDR3 is built from 14 residues. In germline, CDR1 is SGHTA, CDR2 FQGNSA. The V and J ends lost 5 bases and 5 bases, in that order; junction bases with no gene match: 5. The CDR3 DNA sequence: TGTGCCAGCAGCCTCGTGACTAGCGGGGACGAGCAGTACTTC. This codes for CASSLVTSGDEQYF.